These T cell receptor beta chains were read from a single sample in a study of T cells in Graves' hyperthyroidism and ophthalmopathy. Using its own MiXCR run on the multiplex PCR reads, TCRdb lists one record per CDR3 protein. The sample has approximately 600,000 distinct CDR3 sequences, around 15% seen once. Sequencing was carried out using blood. The origin of the receptors is a woman in her thirties with Graves' hyperthyroidism. Each CDR3 is given with its conserved first and last residue. Fields, in order: V gene, J gene, D gene, clone size, CDR3 protein, CDR3 DNA. A D gene is named only where the DNA matches it firmly. Clone size is not always given. Where it is, it says once, few, many or a class for expanded clones.

TRBV29-1	TRBJ2-2	.	.	CSAHAWGANTGELFF	TGCAGCGCCCACGCATGGGGGGCGAACACCGGGGAGCTGTTTTTT
TRBV5-1	TRBJ1-1	.	.	CASGGNTEAFF	TGCGCCAGCGGAGGGAACACTGAAGCTTTCTTT
TRBV3-1	TRBJ2-1	TRBD1	many	CASSDPLGTGEGGEQFF	TGTGCCAGCAGCGACCCCCTCGGGACAGGGGAGGGGGGGGAGCAGTTCTTC
TRBV7-9	TRBJ2-1	TRBD2	.	CASSLSGGSFYNEQFF	TGTGCCAGCAGCTTATCGGGCGGGAGTTTCTACAATGAGCAGTTCTTC
TRBV20-1	TRBJ2-2	TRBD1	few	CSARRVRGRLTSGELFF	TGCAGTGCTAGGAGGGTCAGGGGGCGATTGACGTCCGGGGAGCTGTTTTTT
TRBV20-1	TRBJ1-3	.	many	CSAKGQAGNTIYF	TGCAGTGCCAAAGGGCAGGCTGGAAACACCATATATTTT
TRBV29-1	TRBJ2-7	TRBD1	.	CSARQGAVEQYF	TGCAGCGCGAGACAGGGGGCTGTCGAGCAGTACTTC
TRBV20-1	TRBJ1-6	.	.	CSARDLSGTNYNSPLHF	TGCAGTGCTAGAGATTTGTCCGGGACCAACTATAATTCACCCCTCCACTTT
TRBV30	TRBJ1-5	.	many	CAWSDPYQPQHF	TGTGCCTGGAGTGACCCCTATCAGCCCCAGCATTTT
TRBV20-1	TRBJ2-7	TRBD2	few	CSARDAGTSGRLYEQYF	TGCAGTGCTAGAGACGCGGGGACTAGCGGGAGGCTGTACGAGCAGTACTTC
TRBV7-7	TRBJ2-1	TRBD2	.	CASSGGLAGYNEQSF	TGTGCTAGCAGCGGGGGACTAGCGGGGTACAATGAGCAGTCCTTC
TRBV29-1	TRBJ2-3	TRBD2	many	CSVVLVRGQREGTDTQYF	TGCAGCGTTGTTCTGGTCAGGGGCCAGCGGGAGGGGACAGATACGCAGTATTTT
TRBV30	TRBJ2-1	.	many	CACRTFSYNEQFF	TGTGCCTGTAGGACTTTCTCCTACAATGAGCAGTTCTTC
TRBV11-2	TRBJ1-2	.	many	CASSSDNGYTF	TGTGCCAGCAGCTCCGATAACGGCTACACCTTC
TRBV20-1	TRBJ2-7	TRBD2	many	CSASPRSLAGVFYEQYF	TGCAGTGCTAGTCCGAGATCACTAGCGGGAGTTTTCTACGAGCAGTACTTC
TRBV27	TRBJ2-7	.	many	CASSLLYGAAGTYEQYF	TGTGCCAGCAGTTTATTATACGGGGCAGCAGGAACCTACGAGCAGTACTTC
TRBV9	TRBJ2-6	.	.	CASSAGRLSANVLTF	TGTGCCAGCAGCGCAGGACGGCTTTCGGCCAACGTCCTGACTTTC
TRBV20-1	TRBJ1-1	TRBD1	.	CSARNPDRSNTEAFF	TGCAGTGCTAGAAACCCGGACAGGTCGAACACTGAAGCTTTCTTT
TRBV28	TRBJ1-5	.	many	CASSLWRQPQHF	TGTGCCAGCAGTTTATGGCGTCAGCCCCAGCATTTT
TRBV7-8	TRBJ2-1	.	many	CASSLSASYNEQFF	TGTGCCAGCAGCTTATCCGCCTCCTACAATGAGCAGTTCTTC
TRBV7-3	TRBJ2-3	TRBD2	many	CASSLTGGGRTDTQYF	TGTGCCAGCAGCTTAACAGGAGGCGGGAGAACAGATACGCAGTATTTT
TRBV11-2	TRBJ2-5	TRBD1	many	CASSFGQGTQETQYF	TGTGCCAGCAGCTTTGGACAGGGGACACAAGAGACCCAGTACTTC
TRBV28	TRBJ1-2	.	many	CASSLYAGTYGYTF	TGTGCCAGCAGTTTATATGCAGGGACCTATGGCTACACCTTC
TRBV3-1	TRBJ1-5	.	many	CASSQRDRPNQPQHF	TGTGCCAGCAGCCAACGTGACAGGCCAAATCAGCCCCAGCATTTT
TRBV20-1	TRBJ2-3	TRBD2	.	CSARETGLAGGATDTQYF	TGCAGTGCTAGGGAAACAGGACTAGCGGGCGGGGCAACAGATACGCAGTATTTT
TRBV3-1	TRBJ2-7	.	many	CASSRTLSPYEQYF	TGTGCCAGCAGCCGTACCCTTTCCCCCTACGAGCAGTACTTC
TRBV24-1	TRBJ2-3	.	few	CATSEPGFKRDTQYF	TGTGCCACCAGTGAACCGGGCTTCAAAAGAGATACGCAGTATTTT
TRBV2	TRBJ2-3	.	many	CASNVLKSTDTQYF	TGTGCCAGCAATGTACTTAAGAGCACAGATACGCAGTATTTT
TRBV27	TRBJ1-1	TRBD1	many	CASRLTGEEAFF	TGTGCCAGCAGACTCACAGGGGAGGAAGCTTTCTTT
TRBV7-2	TRBJ2-4	TRBD1	many	CASSSRDRADIQYF	TGTGCCAGCAGCTCCCGGGACAGGGCCGACATTCAGTACTTC
TRBV20-1	TRBJ1-6	.	many	CSARDHRVSWDNSPLHF	TGCAGTGCTAGAGACCACAGGGTCTCTTGGGATAATTCACCCCTCCACTTT
TRBV2	TRBJ2-1	TRBD2	many	CASSWRGSSGDNEQFF	TGTGCCAGCAGCTGGAGGGGTTCTAGCGGTGACAATGAGCAGTTCTTC